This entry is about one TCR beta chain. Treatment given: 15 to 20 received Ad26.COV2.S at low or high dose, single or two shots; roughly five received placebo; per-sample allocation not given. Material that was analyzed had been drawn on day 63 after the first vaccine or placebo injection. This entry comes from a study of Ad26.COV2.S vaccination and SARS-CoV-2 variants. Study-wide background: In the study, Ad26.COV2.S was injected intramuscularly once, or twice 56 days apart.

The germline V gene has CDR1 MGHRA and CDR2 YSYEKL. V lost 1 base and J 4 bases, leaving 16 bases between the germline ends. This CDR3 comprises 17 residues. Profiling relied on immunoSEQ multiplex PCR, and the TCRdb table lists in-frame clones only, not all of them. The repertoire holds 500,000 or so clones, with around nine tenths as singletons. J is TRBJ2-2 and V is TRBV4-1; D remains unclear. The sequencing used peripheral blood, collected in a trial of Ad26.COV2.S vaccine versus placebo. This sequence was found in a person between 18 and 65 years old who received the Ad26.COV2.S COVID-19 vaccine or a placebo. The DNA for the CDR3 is TGCGCCAGCAGCCAAGTAGCAGGACCCCTAATCACCGGGGAGCTGTTTTTT. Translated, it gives CASSQVAGPLITGELFF.